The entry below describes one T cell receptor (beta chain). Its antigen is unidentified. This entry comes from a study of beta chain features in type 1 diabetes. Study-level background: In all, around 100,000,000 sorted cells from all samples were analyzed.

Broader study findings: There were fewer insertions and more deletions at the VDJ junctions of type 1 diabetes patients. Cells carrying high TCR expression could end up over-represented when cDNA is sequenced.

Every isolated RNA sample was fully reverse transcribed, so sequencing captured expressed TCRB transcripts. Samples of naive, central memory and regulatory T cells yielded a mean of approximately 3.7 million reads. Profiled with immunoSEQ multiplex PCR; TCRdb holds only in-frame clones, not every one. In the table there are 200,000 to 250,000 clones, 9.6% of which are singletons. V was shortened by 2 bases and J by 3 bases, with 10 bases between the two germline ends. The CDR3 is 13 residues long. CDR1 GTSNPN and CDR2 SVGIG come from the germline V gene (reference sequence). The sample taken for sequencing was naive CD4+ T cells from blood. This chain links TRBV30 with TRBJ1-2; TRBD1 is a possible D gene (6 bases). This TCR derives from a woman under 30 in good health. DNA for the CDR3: TGTGCCTGGAGTCCCCAGGGGCACTATGGCTACACCTTC. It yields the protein CAWSPQGHYGYTF.